These 14 T cell receptor beta chains share one sample of origin, sequenced in a study of blood T cell repertoires in COVID-19. The method was immunoSEQ multiplex PCR; TCRdb's version includes in-frame clones alone and lacks a portion of them. Here the sample spans some 99,000 clones, around 75% being singletons. Material: peripheral blood. The receptors shown here come from a man between 65 and 85 years old with acute or convalescent COVID-19.

The gene calls are TRBV9 and TRBJ1-2; a weak D match, TRBD1 (5 bases). The CDR3 is 15 residues long. The germline V and J ends were trimmed by 0 bases and 3 bases, with 12 bases remaining between them. The germline gives CDR1 SGDLS, CDR2 YYNGEE. CDR3 amino acids: CASSVAAGRDYGYTF. The DNA for the CDR3 is TGTGCCAGCAGCGTAGCAGCAGGGAGGGACTATGGCTACACCTTC.

V is TRBV3-1 (or the pseudogene TRBV3-2) and J is TRBJ1-6, with 7 bases fitting TRBD1. The ends lost 3 bases at V and 6 bases at J; junction bases unmatched: 8. Germline V CDR1 and CDR2: LGHDT, YNNKEL (reference sequence). The CDR3 sequence is 16 residues long. The CDR3 reads CASSHPTGLGNSPLHF. CDR3 DNA: TGTGCCAGCAGCCACCCGACAGGGCTTGGTAATTCACCCCTCCACTTT.

This rearrangement joins TRBV7-2 to TRBJ2-3; 7 bases align to TRBD2. V was pared by 1 base and J by 6 bases, with 7 bases of the junction left unmatched. Germline CDR1 is SGHTA and CDR2 is FQGNSA. This CDR3 has 15 residues. The CDR3 region has the DNA TGTGCCAGCAGCTTAGGTGCGGTAGCGGGTGATACGCAGTATTTT. It encodes CASSLGAVAGDTQYF.

J is TRBJ2-2 and V is TRBV6-5; 8 nucleotides align to TRBD2. CDR3 length equals 15 residues. J gave up 0 bases and V 7 bases, and 4 bases lay outside the gene matches. CDR1 is MNHEY and CDR2 is SVGAGI in the germline V gene. The CDR3, as DNA: TGTGCCAGCAATCTACTAGCGGCGAACACCGGGGAGCTGTTTTTT. Its protein is CASNLLAANTGELFF.

The rearrangement joins TRBV14 to TRBJ1-6, with D unresolved. The germline V and J ends were trimmed by 1 base and 7 bases, with 17 bases remaining between them. Looked up from germline, CDR1 is SGHDN and CDR2 is FVKESK. There are 17 residues in the CDR3. CDR3 residues: CASSQVSRHRGNSPLHF. The CDR3, as DNA: TGTGCCAGCAGCCAAGTCTCTCGGCACCGGGGAAATTCACCCCTCCACTTT.

The chain carries TRBV4-2 and TRBJ1-4, with TRBD1 identical over 10 bases. Germline loops: CDR1 LGHNA, CDR2 YNFKEQ. The CDR3 is made up of 17 amino acids. Germline trimming cut 6 bases from V and 0 bases from J; bases unmatched to any gene: 7. The CDR3 here is CASRTGTGAATNEKLFF. DNA of the CDR3: TGTGCCAGCAGGACAGGGACAGGGGCCGCAACTAATGAAAAACTGTTTTTT.

J is TRBJ2-7 and V is TRBV7-9, with TRBD2 matching over 7 bases. The CDR3 sequence is 13 residues long. Germline assignment: CDR1 SEHNR and CDR2 FQNEAQ (reference sequence). After removal of 5 bases from V and 4 bases from J, the junction contained 5 bases not matched to a gene. CDR3 sequence: CASSQAGRYEQYF. CDR3 DNA: TGTGCCAGCAGCCAAGCGGGACGATACGAGCAGTACTTC.

The chain recombines TRBV6-5 with TRBJ2-5, with D possibly matching TRBD2 (5 bases). The CDR3 loop spans 13 amino acids. Trimming removed 6 bases from V and 5 bases from J, with 13 bases in between. CDR1 is MNHEY, CDR2 SVGAGI, per germline. The CDR3 DNA sequence: TGTGCCAGCAGCCACGGGGTGGTGGAGACCCAGTACTTC. It is translated as CASSHGVVETQYF.

This clone was found once. The V and J genes are TRBV18 and TRBJ1-1; the match to TRBD1 covers 9 bases. Trimming removed 11 bases from V and 1 base from J; junction bases left unmatched: 5. Germline V gene lookup returns CDR1 KGHSH and CDR2 LQKENI. The CDR3 runs 13 residues. DNA of the CDR3: TGTGCCGGAAAACAGGGGGCGAACACTGAAGCTTTCTTT. Encoded protein: CAGKQGANTEAFF.

In regard to this clone: One end of the junction varies from germline; a read error may be responsible. The J gene is TRBJ1-5, the V gene TRBV19; D is unresolved. The V gene's germline CDR1 is LNHDA and CDR2 SQIVND (reference sequence). There are 15 residues in the CDR3. The CDR3 DNA is TGTACCAGTAGTATATCGGGAAGCGGCAATCAGCCCCAGCATTTT. Amino acid sequence: CTSSISGSGNQPQHF.

The rearrangement links TRBV24-1 to TRBJ2-1, with a possible D match to TRBD1 (6 bases). The CDR3 has 13 amino acids. Between the trimmed V and J ends, which lost 3 bases and 9 bases, there was a span of 11 bases. The germline CDR1 and CDR2 sequences are KGHDR and SFDVKD. The CDR3 DNA reads TGTGCCACCAGTGATAGGGGGTTACTTGAGCAGTTCTTC. Encoded protein: CATSDRGLLEQFF.

This clone has only a few counts. The chain is built from TRBV19 and TRBJ2-2, with D hard to call. Trimming left V 5 bases short and J 3 bases short, with 10 bases between. CDR3 size: 14 residues. Per the germline V gene, CDR1 is LNHDA and CDR2 is SQIVND (reference sequence). The CDR3 spells CASSLLTYTGELFF. CDR3 DNA sequence: TGTGCCAGTAGTCTCCTGACATACACCGGGGAGCTGTTTTTT.

Concerning this clone itself: The same CDR3 arises from other DNA sequences in this sample as well. This chain joins TRBV7-6 and TRBJ1-1, with a tentative D call TRBD1 (5 bases). The length of the CDR3 is 15 residues. Germline V CDR1 and CDR2: SGHVS, FNYEAQ. V lost 0 bases and J lost 0, with 8 bases in between. The CDR3 DNA reads TGTGCCAGCAGCTTAGCTGGGGGGGTGAACACTGAAGCTTTCTTT. The encoded protein is CASSLAGGVNTEAFF. Complete variable domain (other parts from reference TRBV7-6 and TRBJ1-1): GAGVSQSPRYKVTKRGQDVALRCDPISGHVSLYWYRQALGQGPEFLTYFNYEAQQDKSGLPNDRFSAERPEGSISTLTIQRTEQRDSAMYRCASSLAGGVNTEAFFGQGTRLTVV.

The rearrangement links TRBV24-1 to TRBJ2-1, with TRBD2 identical over 11 bases. Germline assignment: CDR1 KGHDR and CDR2 SFDVKD. The CDR3 spans 17 residues. Unmatched junction bases numbered 8, after V lost 4 bases and J lost 4 bases. This chain's CDR3 is CATSDPTSGITYNEQFF. CDR3 nucleotides: TGTGCCACCAGTGACCCGACTAGCGGGATAACATACAATGAGCAGTTCTTC.